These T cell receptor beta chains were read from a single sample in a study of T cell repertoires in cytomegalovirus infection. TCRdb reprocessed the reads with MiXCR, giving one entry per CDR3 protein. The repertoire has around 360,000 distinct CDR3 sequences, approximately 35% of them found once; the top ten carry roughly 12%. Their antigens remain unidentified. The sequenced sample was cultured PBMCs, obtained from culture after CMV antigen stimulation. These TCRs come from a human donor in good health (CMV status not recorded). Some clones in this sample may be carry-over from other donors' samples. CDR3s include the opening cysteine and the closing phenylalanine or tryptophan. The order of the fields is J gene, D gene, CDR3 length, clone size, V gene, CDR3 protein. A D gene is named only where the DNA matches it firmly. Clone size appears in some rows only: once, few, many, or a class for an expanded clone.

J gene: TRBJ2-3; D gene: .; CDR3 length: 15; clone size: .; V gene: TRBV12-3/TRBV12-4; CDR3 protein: CASSLNTPLTDTQYF
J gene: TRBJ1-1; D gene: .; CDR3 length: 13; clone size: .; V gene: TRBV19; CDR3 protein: CASSISAAAEAFF
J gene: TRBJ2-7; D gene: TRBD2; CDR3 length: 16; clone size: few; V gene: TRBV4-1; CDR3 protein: CASSQDVQREFSEQYF
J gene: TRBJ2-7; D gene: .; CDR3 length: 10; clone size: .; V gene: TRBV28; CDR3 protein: CASSSAQQYF
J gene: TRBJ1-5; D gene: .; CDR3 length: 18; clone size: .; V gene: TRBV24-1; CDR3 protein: CATSDSDFEAYGNQPQHF
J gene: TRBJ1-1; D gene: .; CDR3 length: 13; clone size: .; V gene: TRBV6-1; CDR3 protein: CASSESRRTEAFF
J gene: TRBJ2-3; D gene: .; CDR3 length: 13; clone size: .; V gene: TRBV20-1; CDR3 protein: CSAVPVGTDTQYF
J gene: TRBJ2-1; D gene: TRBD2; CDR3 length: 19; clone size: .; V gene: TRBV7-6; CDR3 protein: CASSSLRPLLAGDINEQFF
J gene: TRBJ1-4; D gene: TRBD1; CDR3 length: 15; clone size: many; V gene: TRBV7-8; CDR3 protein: CASSEGQGARSKLFF
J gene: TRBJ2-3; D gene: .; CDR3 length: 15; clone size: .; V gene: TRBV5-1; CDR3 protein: CASSLPAVSTDTQYF
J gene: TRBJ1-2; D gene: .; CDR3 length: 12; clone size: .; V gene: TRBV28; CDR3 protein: CASSFGPEGSTF
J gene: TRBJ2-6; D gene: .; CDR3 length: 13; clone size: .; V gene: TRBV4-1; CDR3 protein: CASSQDNVQARTF
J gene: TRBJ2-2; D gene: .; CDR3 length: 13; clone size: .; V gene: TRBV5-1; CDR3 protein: CASSGRDTGELFF
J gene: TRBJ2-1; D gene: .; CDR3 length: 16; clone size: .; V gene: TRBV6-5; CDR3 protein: CASSSGLLLSYNEQFF
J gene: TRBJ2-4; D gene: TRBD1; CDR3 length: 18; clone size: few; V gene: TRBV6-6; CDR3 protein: CASSLPQPTGENKNIQYF
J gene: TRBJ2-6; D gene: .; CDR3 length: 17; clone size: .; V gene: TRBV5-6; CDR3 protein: CASSLADRPSGANVLTF
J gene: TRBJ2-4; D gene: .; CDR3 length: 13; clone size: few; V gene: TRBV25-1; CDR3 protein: CASRDSAKNIQYF
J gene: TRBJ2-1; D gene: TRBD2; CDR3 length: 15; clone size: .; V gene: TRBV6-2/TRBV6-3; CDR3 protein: CASRESGASYNEQFF
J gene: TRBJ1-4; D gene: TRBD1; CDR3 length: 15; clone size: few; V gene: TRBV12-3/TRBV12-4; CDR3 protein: CASSLDRGRSEKLFF
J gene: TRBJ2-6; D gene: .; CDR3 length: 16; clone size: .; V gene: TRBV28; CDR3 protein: CASSLPRLAGANVLTF
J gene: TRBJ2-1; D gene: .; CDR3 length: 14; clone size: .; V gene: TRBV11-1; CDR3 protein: CASSLAGGTGEQFF
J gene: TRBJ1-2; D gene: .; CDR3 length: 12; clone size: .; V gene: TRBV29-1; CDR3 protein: CSAETGRNGYTF
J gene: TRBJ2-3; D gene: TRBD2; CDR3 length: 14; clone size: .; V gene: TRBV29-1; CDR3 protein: CSVALSGSPDTQYF